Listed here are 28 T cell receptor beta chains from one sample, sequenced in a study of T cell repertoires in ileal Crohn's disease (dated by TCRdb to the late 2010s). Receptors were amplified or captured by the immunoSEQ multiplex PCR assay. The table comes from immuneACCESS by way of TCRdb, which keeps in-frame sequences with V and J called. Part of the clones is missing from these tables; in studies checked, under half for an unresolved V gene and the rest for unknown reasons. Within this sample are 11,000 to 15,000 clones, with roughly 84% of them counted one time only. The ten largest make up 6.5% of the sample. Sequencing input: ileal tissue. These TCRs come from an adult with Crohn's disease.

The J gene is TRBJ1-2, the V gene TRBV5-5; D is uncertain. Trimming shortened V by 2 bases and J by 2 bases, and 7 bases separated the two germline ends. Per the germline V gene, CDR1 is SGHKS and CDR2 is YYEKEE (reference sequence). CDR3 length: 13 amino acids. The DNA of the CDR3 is TGTGCCAGCAGCTTAGACGGGAACTATGGCTACACCTTC. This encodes CASSLDGNYGYTF. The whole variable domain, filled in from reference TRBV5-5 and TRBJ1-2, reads DAGVTQSPTHLIKTRGQQVTLRCSPISGHKSVSWYQQVLGQGPQFIFQYYEKEERGRGNFPDRFSARQFPNYSSELNVNALLLGDSALYLCASSLDGNYGYTFGSGTRLTVV.

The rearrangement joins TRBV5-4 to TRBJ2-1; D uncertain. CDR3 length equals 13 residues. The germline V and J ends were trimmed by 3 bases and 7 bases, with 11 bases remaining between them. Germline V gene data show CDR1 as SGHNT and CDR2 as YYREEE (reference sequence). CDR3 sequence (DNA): TGTGCCAGCAGCTCCCCAGGAATAAATGAGCAGTTCTTC. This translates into CASSSPGINEQFF.

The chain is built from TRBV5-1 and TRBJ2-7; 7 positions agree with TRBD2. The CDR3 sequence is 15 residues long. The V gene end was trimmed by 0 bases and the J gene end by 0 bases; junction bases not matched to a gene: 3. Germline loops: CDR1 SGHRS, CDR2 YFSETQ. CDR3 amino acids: CASSLVGGSSYEQYF. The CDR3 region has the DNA TGCGCCAGCAGCTTGGTGGGCGGGAGCTCCTACGAGCAGTACTTC.

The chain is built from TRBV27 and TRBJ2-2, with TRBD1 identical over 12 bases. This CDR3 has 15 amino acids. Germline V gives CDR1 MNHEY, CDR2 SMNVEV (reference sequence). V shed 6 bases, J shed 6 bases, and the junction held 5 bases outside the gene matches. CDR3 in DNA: TGTGCCAGCAGGACGGGACAGGGGGCCGCCGGGGAGCTGTTTTTT. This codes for CASRTGQGAAGELFF.

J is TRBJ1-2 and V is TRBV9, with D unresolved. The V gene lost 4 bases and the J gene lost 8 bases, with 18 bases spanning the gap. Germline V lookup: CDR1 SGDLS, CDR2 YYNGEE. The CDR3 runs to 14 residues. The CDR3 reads CASSSPGRAWGYTF. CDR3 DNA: TGTGCCAGCAGCTCCCCGGGGAGGGCGTGGGGCTACACCTTC.

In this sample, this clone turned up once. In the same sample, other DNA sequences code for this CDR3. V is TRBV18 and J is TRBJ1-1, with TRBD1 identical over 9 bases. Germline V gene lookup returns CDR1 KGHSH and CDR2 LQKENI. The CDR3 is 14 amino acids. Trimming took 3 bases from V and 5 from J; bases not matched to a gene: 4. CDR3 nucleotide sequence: TGTGCCAGCTCACCCAGACAGGGGGAGACTGAAGCTTTCTTT. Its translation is CASSPRQGETEAFF.

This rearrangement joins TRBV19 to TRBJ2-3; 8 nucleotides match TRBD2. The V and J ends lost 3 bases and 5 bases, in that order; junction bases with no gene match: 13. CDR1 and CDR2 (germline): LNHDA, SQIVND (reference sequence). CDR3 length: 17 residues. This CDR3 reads CASSIGPSGGWIDTQYF. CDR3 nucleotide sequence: TGTGCCAGTAGTATCGGTCCCAGCGGGGGTTGGATAGATACGCAGTATTTT.

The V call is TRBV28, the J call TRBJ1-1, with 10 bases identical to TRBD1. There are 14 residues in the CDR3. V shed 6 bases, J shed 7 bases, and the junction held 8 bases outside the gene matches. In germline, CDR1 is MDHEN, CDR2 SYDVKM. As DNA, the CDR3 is TGTGCCAGCAGCCGGGACAGGGGACCTAATGAAGCTTTCTTT. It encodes CASSRDRGPNEAFF.

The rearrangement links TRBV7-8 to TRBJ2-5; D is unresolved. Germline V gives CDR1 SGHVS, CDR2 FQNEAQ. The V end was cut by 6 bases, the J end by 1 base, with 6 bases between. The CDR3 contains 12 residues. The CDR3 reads CASSGSQETQYF. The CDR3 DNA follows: TGTGCCAGCAGTGGCAGCCAAGAGACCCAGTACTTC. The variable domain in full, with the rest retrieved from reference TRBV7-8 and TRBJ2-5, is GAGVSQSPRYKVAKRGQDVALRCDPISGHVSLFWYQQALGQGPEFLTYFQNEAQLDKSGLPSDRFFAERPEGSVSTLKIQRTQQEDSAVYLCASSGSQETQYFGPGTRLLVL.

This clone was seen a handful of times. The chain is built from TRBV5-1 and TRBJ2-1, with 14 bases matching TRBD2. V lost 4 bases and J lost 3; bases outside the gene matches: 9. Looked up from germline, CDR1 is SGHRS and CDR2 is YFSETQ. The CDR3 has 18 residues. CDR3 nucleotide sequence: TGCGCCAGCAGCGTGGGACTAGCGGGAGACCCCTACTACAATGAGCAGTTCTTC. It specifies CASSVGLAGDPYYNEQFF. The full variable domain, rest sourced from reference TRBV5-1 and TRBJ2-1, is KAGVTQTPRYLIKTRGQQVTLSCSPISGHRSVSWYQQTPGQGLQFLFEYFSETQRNKGNFPGRFSGRQFSNSRSEMNVSTLELGDSALYLCASSVGLAGDPYYNEQFFGPGTRLTVL.

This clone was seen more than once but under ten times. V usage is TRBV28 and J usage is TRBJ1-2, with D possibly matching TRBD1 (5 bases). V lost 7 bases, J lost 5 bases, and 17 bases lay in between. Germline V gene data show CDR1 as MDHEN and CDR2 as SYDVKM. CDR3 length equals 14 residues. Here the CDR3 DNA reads TGTGCCAGCATCCCCTTGGGGGAGGGATATGGCTACACCTTC. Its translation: CASIPLGEGYGYTF.

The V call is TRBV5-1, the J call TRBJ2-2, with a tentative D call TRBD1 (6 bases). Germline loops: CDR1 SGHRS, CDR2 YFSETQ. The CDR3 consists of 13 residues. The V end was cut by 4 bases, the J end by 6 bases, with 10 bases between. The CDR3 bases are TGCGCCAGCAGCACCGACAGGCCCGGGGAGCTGTTTTTT. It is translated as CASSTDRPGELFF.

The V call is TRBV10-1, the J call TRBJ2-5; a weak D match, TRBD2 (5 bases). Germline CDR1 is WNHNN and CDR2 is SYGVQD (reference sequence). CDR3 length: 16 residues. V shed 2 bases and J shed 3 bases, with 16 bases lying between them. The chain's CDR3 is CASSEHGLESKETQYF. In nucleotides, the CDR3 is TGCGCCAGCAGTGAGCACGGACTGGAAAGTAAAGAGACCCAGTACTTC.

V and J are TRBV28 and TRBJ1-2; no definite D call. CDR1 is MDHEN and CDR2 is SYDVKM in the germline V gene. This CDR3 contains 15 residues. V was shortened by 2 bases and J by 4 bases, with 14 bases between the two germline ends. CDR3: CASSLVETAPYGYTF. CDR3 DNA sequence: TGTGCCAGCAGTTTAGTAGAGACTGCGCCCTATGGCTACACCTTC.

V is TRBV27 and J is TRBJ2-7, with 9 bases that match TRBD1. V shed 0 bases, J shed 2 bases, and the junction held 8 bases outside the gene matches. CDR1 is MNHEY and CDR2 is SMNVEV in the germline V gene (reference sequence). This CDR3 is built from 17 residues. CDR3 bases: TGTGCCAGCAGTTTATCCCACCCGGGACAGGGAACCTACGAGCAGTACTTC. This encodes CASSLSHPGQGTYEQYF.

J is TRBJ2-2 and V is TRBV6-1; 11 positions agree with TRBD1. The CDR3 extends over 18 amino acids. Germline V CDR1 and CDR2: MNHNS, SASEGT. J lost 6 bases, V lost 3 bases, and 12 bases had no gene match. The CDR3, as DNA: TGTGCCAGCAGTGAGCCGGGACAGGGGGACGCCCGGGCCGGGGAGCTGTTTTTT. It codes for CASSEPGQGDARAGELFF.

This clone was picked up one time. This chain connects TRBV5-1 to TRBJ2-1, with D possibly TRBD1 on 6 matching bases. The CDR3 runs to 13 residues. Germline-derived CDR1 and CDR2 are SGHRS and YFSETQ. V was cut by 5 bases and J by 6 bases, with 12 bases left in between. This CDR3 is CASSRQVSNEQFF. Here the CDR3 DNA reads TGCGCCAGCAGTAGACAGGTTTCCAATGAGCAGTTCTTC.

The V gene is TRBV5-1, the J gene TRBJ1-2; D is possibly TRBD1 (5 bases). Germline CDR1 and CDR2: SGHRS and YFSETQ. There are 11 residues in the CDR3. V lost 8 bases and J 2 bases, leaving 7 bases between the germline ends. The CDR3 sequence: CARGGNYGYTF. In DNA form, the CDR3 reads TGCGCCAGGGGGGGGAACTATGGCTACACCTTC.

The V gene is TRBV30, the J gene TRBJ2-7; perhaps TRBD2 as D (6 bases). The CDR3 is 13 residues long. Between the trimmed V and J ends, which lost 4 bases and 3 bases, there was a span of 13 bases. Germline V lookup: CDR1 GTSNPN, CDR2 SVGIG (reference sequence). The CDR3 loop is CAWTRDSIYEQYF. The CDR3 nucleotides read TGTGCCTGGACGAGGGACTCCATCTACGAGCAGTACTTC.

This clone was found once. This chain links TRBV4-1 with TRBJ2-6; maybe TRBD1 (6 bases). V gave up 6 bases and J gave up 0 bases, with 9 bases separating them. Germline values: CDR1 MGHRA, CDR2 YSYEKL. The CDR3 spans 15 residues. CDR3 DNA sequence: TGCGCCAGCAGGCCAGGGGCCTCTGGGGCCAACGTCCTGACTTTC. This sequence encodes CASRPGASGANVLTF.

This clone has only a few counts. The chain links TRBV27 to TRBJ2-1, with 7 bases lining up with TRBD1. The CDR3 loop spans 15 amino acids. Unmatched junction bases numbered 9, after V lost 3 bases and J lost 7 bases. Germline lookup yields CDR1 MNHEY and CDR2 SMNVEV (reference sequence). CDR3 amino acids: CASSFQQGLRNEQFF. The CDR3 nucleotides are TGTGCCAGCAGTTTCCAACAGGGGTTAAGGAATGAGCAGTTCTTC.

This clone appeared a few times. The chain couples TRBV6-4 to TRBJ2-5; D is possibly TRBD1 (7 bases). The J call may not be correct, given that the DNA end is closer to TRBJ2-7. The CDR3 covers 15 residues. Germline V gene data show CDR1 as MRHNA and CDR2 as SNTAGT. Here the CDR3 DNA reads TGTGCCAGCAAGGAGGGGACAGTAATTTCCTACGAGCAGTACTTC. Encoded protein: CASKEGTVISYEQYF.

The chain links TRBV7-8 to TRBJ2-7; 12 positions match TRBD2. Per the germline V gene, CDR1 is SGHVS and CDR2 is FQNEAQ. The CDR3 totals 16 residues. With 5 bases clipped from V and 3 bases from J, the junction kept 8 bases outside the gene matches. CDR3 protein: CASSPRTSGNIYEQYF. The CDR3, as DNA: TGTGCCAGCAGCCCGCGGACTAGCGGGAATATCTACGAGCAGTACTTC.

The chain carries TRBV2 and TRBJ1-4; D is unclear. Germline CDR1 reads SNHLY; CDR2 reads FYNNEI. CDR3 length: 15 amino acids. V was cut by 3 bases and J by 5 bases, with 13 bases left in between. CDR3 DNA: TGTGCCAGCAGTGACCGTGGAGGTTCAAATGAAAAACTGTTTTTT. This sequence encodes CASSDRGGSNEKLFF.

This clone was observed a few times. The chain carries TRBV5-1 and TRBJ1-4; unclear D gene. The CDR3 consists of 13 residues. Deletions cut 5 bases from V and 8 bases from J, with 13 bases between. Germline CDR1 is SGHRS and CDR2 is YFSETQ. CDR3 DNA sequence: TGCGCCAGCAGGCCCGACAATCCCGAAAAACTGTTTTTT. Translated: CASRPDNPEKLFF. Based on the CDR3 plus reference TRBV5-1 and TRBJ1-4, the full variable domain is KAGVTQTPRYLIKTRGQQVTLSCSPISGHRSVSWYQQTPGQGLQFLFEYFSETQRNKGNFPGRFSGRQFSNSRSEMNVSTLELGDSALYLCASRPDNPEKLFFGSGTQLSVL.

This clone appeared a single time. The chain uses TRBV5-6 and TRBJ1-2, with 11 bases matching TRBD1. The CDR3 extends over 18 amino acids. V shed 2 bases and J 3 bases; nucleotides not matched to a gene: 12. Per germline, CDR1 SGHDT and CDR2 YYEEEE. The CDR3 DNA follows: TGTGCCAGCAGCTTAATTCTTGGGACAGGGGGTTTGTACTATGGCTACACCTTC. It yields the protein CASSLILGTGGLYYGYTF.

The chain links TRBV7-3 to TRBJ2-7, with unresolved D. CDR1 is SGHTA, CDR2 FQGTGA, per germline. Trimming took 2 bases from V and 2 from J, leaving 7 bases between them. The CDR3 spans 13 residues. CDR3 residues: CASSLSEAYEQYF. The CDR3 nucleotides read TGTGCCAGCAGCTTATCAGAAGCCTACGAGCAGTACTTC.

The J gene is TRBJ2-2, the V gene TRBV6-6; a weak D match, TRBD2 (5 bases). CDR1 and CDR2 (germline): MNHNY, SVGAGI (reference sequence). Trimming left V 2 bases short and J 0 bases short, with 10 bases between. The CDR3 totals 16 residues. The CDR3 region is CASSYNSGANTGELFF. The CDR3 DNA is TGTGCCAGCAGTTACAACAGCGGCGCGAACACCGGGGAGCTGTTTTTT.